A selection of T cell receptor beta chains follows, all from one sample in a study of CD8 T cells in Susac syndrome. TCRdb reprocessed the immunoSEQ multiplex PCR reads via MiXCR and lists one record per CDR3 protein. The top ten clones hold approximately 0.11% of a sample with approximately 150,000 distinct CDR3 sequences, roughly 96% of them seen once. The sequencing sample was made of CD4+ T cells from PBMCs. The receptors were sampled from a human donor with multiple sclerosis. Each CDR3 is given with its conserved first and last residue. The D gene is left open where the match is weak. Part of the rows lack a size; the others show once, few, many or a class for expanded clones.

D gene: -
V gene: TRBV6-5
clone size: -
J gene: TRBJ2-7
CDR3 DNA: TGTGCCAGCAGCCTATCGGGCGGAAGGTCCGAGCAGTACTTC
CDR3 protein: CASSLSGGRSEQYF

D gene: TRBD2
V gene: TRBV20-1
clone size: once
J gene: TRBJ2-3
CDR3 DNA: TGCAGTGCTAGAGTGAATCTAGCGGCAGATACGCAGTATTTT
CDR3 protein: CSARVNLAADTQYF

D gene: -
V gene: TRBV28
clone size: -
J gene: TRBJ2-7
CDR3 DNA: TGTGCCAGCGCTCAAAGTTACGAGCAGTACTTC
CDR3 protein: CASAQSYEQYF

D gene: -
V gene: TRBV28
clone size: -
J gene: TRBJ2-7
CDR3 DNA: TGTGCCAGCAGTGGCGTGGAGGACGAGCAGTACTTC
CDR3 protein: CASSGVEDEQYF

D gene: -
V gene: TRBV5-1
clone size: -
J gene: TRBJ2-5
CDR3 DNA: TGCGCCAGCAGCCAGGGTGATGAAGAGACCCAGTACTTC
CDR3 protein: CASSQGDEETQYF

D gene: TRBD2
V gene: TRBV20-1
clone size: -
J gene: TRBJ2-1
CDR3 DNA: TGCAGTGCTAGAGGACTAGCGGGGGGAATTGATGAGCAGTTCTTC
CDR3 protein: CSARGLAGGIDEQFF

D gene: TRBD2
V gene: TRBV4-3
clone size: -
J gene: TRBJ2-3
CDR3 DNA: TGCGCCAGCAGCCAGGGGCTAGCGGGAACAGTAACAGATACGCAGTATTTT
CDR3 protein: CASSQGLAGTVTDTQYF

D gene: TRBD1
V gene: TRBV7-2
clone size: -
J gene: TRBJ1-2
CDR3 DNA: TGTGCCAGCAGCCCCCGACAGGGACTTAATGTGGATGGCTACACCTTC
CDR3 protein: CASSPRQGLNVDGYTF

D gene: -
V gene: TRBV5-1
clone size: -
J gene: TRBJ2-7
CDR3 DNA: TGCGCCAGCAGCCTGAATGGATGGGAGCAGTACTTC
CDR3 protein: CASSLNGWEQYF

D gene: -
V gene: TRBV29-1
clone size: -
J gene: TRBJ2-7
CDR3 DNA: TGCAGCGTTGAAAAGGACAGTCCCTACGAGCAGTACTTC
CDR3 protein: CSVEKDSPYEQYF

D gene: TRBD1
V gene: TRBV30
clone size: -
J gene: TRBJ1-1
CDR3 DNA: TGTGCCTGGAAGCAACAGGGGGACACTGAAGTTTTCTTT
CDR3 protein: CAWKQQGDTEVFF

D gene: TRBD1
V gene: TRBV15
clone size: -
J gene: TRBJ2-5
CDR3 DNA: TGTGCCACCAGCAGTAAACGTAGGACAGGGGGAGAGACCCAGTACTTC
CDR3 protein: CATSSKRRTGGETQYF

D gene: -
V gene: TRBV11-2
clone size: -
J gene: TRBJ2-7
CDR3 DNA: TGTGCCAGCAGCCCTGGACCCAACCGTGACTACGAGCAGTACTTC
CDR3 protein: CASSPGPNRDYEQYF

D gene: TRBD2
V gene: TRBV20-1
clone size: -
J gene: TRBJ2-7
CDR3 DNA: TGCAGTGCGGGGGCGGGACTAGCGGGAGGCGAGCAGTACTTC
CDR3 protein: CSAGAGLAGGEQYF

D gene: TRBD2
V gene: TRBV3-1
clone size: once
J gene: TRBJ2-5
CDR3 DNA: TGTGCCAGCAGCCAACCCTCTAGCGGGCAAGAGACCCAGTACTTC
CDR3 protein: CASSQPSSGQETQYF

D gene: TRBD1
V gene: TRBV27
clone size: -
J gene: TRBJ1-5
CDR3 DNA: TGTGCCAGCAGTCCGGACAGGGTGCGGCAGCCCCAGCATTTT
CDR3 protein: CASSPDRVRQPQHF

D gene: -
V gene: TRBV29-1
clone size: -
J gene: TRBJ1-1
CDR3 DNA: TGCAGCGTTGAAGTCCAAGGTTTAGGTGAAGCTTTCTTT
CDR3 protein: CSVEVQGLGEAFF

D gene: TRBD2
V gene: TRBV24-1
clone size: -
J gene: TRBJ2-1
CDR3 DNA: TGTGCCACCAGTGATTTGGGGCTAGCGGGGGGTTTCGATGAGCAGTTCTTC
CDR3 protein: CATSDLGLAGGFDEQFF

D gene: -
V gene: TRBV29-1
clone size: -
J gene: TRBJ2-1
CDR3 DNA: TGCAGCGTTGTGGGTCACCGGACACTAGACAATGAGCAGTTCTTC
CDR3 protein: CSVVGHRTLDNEQFF

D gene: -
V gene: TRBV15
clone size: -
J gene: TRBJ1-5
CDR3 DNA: TGTGCCACCAGCAGAGATCCCGGGGACCAGCCCCAGCATTTT
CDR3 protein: CATSRDPGDQPQHF

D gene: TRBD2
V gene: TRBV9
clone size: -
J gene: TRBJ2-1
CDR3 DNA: TGTGCCAGCACCCTGACTAGCGGGGGGGCGGGAGAGCAGTTCTTC
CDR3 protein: CASTLTSGGAGEQFF

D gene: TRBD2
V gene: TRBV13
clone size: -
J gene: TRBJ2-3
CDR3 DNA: TGTGCCAGCAGCTCTAGCGGGAGCTCCCGAGGCACAGATACGCAGTATTTT
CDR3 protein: CASSSSGSSRGTDTQYF

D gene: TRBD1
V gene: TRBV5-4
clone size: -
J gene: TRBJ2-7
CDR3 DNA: TGTGCCAGCAGCTTGCCGGACAGGGGACCATCCTACGAGCAGTACTTC
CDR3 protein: CASSLPDRGPSYEQYF

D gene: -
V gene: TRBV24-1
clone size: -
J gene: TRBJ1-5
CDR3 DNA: TGTGCCACCAGTGGCCCCATAAATCAGCCCCAGCATTTT
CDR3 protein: CATSGPINQPQHF

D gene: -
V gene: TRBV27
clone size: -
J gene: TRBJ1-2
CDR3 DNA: TGTGCCAGCAGTACGGTGTCGGGGCAGGAGGGCTACACCTTC
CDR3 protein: CASSTVSGQEGYTF

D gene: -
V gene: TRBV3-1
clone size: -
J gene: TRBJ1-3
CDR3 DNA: TGTGCCAGCAGCCAAGTTCCAGGCGCCTCTGGAAACACCATATATTTT
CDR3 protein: CASSQVPGASGNTIYF

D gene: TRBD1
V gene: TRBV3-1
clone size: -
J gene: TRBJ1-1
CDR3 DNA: TGTGCCAGCAGCCGAGGACAGGGTGGTTCGGCTTTCTTT
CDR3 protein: CASSRGQGGSAFF

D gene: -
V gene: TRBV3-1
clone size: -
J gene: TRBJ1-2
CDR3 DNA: TGTGCCAGCAGCCAAGAAGACAGAGCTAACTATGGCTACACCTTC
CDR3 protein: CASSQEDRANYGYTF

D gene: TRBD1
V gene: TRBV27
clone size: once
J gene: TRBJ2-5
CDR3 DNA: TGTGCCAGCACTCCGCGAGGGGGCGGAGAGACCCAGTACTTC
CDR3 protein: CASTPRGGGETQYF

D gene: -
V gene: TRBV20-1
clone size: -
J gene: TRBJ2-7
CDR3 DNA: TGCAGTGCTAGAGATTTGGGGGCTCAACGCGAGCAGTACTTC
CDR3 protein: CSARDLGAQREQYF